Presented here are 14 T cell receptor beta chains from one specimen sequenced in a study of blood T cell repertoires in COVID-19. Clones were sequenced by immunoSEQ multiplex PCR, and TCRdb holds only the in-frame ones, with some missing. The table lists under 200,000 clones, roughly 83% of them singletons. The source material was PBMCs or T cells enriched from blood (not recorded which). All receptors derive from a man aged 35 to 55 with acute COVID-19.

V gene TRBV5-1 combines with J gene TRBJ1-1; D is ambiguous. The V and J ends lost 4 bases and 1 base respectively, with 20 bases between them. This CDR3 contains 17 residues. CDR1 SGHRS and CDR2 YFSETQ come from the germline V gene. The DNA of the CDR3 is TGCGCCAGCAGCCTTGACCCCCAGACTGCGGGGAACACTGAAGCTTTCTTT. Amino acids: CASSLDPQTAGNTEAFF.

The chain couples TRBV19 to TRBJ1-2, with 10 bases lining up with TRBD1. The trim removed 6 bases at V and 0 bases at J, leaving 4 bases unmatched. Germline V gives CDR1 LNHDA, CDR2 SQIVND (reference sequence). This CDR3 region has 15 residues. The DNA for the CDR3 is TGTGCCAGTAGGGACAGGGGGGGAGCTAACTATGGCTACACCTTC. Translating gives CASRDRGGANYGYTF.

This rearrangement joins TRBV19 to TRBJ2-7; D might be TRBD1 (6 bases). V lost 2 bases and J 7 bases, leaving 15 bases between the germline ends. Per the germline V gene, CDR1 is LNHDA and CDR2 is SQIVND (reference sequence). The CDR3 length is 14 residues. The CDR3 nucleotides are TGTGCCAGTAGTATATGGTGGGGGCAGGGGGAGCAGTACTTC. It specifies CASSIWWGQGEQYF. The variable domain in full, with the rest retrieved from reference TRBV19 and TRBJ2-7, is DGGITQSPKYLFRKEGQNVTLSCEQNLNHDAMYWYRQDPGQGLRLIYYSQIVNDFQKGDIAEGYSVSREKKESFPLTVTSAQKNPTAFYLCASSIWWGQGEQYFGPGTRLTVT.

The J gene is TRBJ2-7, the V gene TRBV6-5; possibly TRBD2 for D (5 bases). CDR3 length: 14 residues. V lost 3 bases, J lost 3 bases, and 12 bases lay in between. The V gene's germline CDR1 is MNHEY and CDR2 SVGAGI. The CDR3 reads CASSYFEGNYEQYF. In nucleotides, the CDR3 is TGTGCCAGCAGTTATTTCGAGGGAAACTACGAGCAGTACTTC.

This clone appeared once. This chain connects TRBV7-9 to TRBJ2-7; 10 positions match TRBD2. The CDR3 is 17 amino acids. Germline V lookup: CDR1 SEHNR, CDR2 FQNEAQ (reference sequence). The V and J ends lost 0 bases and 3 bases, in that order; junction bases with no gene match: 8. The CDR3 protein is CASSLAGLAGVVYEQYF. Written as DNA, the CDR3 is TGTGCCAGCAGCTTAGCGGGGCTAGCGGGGGTGGTCTACGAGCAGTACTTC.

The V call is TRBV13, the J call TRBJ1-2, with a tentative D call TRBD1 (6 bases). Germline loops: CDR1 PRHDT, CDR2 FYEKMQ (reference sequence). Trimming removed 1 base at V and 4 bases at J, with 19 bases between. The CDR3 covers 17 residues. CDR3: CASSLASGGRGTYGYTF. In DNA, the CDR3 is TGTGCCAGCAGCTTAGCTTCGGGCGGCAGGGGAACCTATGGCTACACCTTC.

The chain joins TRBV5-4 to TRBJ2-1, with D perhaps matching TRBD2 (6 bases). The CDR3 consists of 15 residues. Germline values: CDR1 SGHNT, CDR2 YYREEE (reference sequence). Trimming stripped 1 base from V and 5 bases from J, with 13 bases between. CDR3 DNA: TGTGCCAGCAGCTTGAGGCGGGGATGGAACAATGAGCAGTTCTTC. Translation gives CASSLRRGWNNEQFF. Variable domain in full (rest from reference TRBV5-4 and TRBJ2-1): ETGVTQSPTHLIKTRGQQVTLRCSSQSGHNTVSWYQQALGQGPQFIFQYYREEENGRGNFPPRFSGLQFPNYSSELNVNALELDDSALYLCASSLRRGWNNEQFFGPGTRLTVL.

The chain links TRBV30 to TRBJ1-5; possibly TRBD1 for D (5 bases). Germline CDR1 and CDR2: GTSNPN and SVGIG (reference sequence). The CDR3 covers 13 residues. Trimming left V 4 bases short and J 1 base short, with 8 bases between. In DNA form, the CDR3 reads TGTGCCTGGACTTCAGGGAGCAATCAGCCCCAGCATTTT. This translates into CAWTSGSNQPQHF.

The chain recombines TRBV10-3 with TRBJ2-2; TRBD2 matches at 10 bases. Per germline, CDR1 ENHRY and CDR2 SYGVKD. The CDR3 has 17 residues. V lost 4 bases, J lost 0 bases, and 5 bases stayed unmatched. The CDR3 nucleotides read TGTGCCATCAGTGTTTTAAGCGGGAGGGCGAACACCGGGGAGCTGTTTTTT. It encodes CAISVLSGRANTGELFF.

V gene TRBV2 combines with J gene TRBJ2-1; 8 bases agree with TRBD1. The junction had 11 bases not matched to a gene; V was cut back by 6 bases and J by 7 bases. This CDR3 has 15 residues. The germline CDR1 and CDR2 sequences are SNHLY and FYNNEI. In DNA, the CDR3 is TGTGCCAGCAGATCCTCGCCGACAGGGGTGAATGAGCAGTTCTTC. It codes for CASRSSPTGVNEQFF.

This chain uses TRBV28 with TRBJ1-3; the D gene is possibly TRBD1 (5 bases). V lost 6 bases to trimming and J lost 3 bases, with 12 bases between them. Germline V gene data show CDR1 as MDHEN and CDR2 as SYDVKM. The CDR3 runs to 14 residues. CDR3 region: CASSRALNGNTIYF. The CDR3 DNA reads as TGTGCCAGCAGCAGGGCATTGAATGGAAACACCATATATTTT. The full variable domain, rest sourced from reference TRBV28 and TRBJ1-3, is DVKVTQSSRYLVKRTGEKVFLECVQDMDHENMFWYRQDPGLGLRLIYFSYDVKMKEKGDIPEGYSVSREKKERFSLILESASTNQTSMYLCASSRALNGNTIYFGEGSWLTVV.

The chain is built from TRBV24-1 and TRBJ2-1; TRBD2 might be the D (6 bases). Trimming cost V 5 bases and J 7 bases, with 14 bases left between them. This CDR3 region has 14 residues. Germline assignment: CDR1 KGHDR and CDR2 SFDVKD. The CDR3, as DNA: TGTGCCACCAGTGGGGCAGCCGGGGGTAATGAGCAGTTCTTC. Translated: CATSGAAGGNEQFF.

This chain connects TRBV18 to TRBJ2-1; D is unresolved. The CDR3 sequence is 15 residues long. V lost 3 bases and J 0 bases, leaving 9 bases between the germline ends. The germline CDR1 and CDR2 sequences are KGHSH and LQKENI. The CDR3 DNA is TGTGCCAGCTCACCCCTGGTCGGCTCCTACAATGAGCAGTTCTTC. Protein: CASSPLVGSYNEQFF.

This clone was seen only once. J is TRBJ2-6 and V is TRBV3-1 (or the pseudogene TRBV3-2); no reliable D call. This CDR3 has 15 amino acids. Germline V gene data show CDR1 as LGHDT and CDR2 as YNNKEL (reference sequence). Trimming removed 4 bases from V and 0 bases from J, with 7 bases in between. The CDR3: CASSLALSGANVLTF. CDR3 sequence (DNA): TGTGCCAGCAGCCTTGCGCTCTCTGGGGCCAACGTCCTGACTTTC.